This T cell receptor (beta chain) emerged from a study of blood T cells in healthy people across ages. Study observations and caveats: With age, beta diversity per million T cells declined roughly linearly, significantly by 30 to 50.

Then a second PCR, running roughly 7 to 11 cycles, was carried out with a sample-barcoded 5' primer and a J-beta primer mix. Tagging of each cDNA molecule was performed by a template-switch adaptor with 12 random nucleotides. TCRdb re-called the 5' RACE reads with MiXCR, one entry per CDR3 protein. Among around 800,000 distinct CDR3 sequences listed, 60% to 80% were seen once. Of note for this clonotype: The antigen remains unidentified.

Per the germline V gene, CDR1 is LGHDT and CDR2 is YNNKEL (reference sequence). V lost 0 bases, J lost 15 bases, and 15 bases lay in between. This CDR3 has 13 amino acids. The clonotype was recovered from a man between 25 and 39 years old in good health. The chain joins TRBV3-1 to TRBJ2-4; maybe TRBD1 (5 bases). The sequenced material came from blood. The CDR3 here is CASSQDAPGSWYF. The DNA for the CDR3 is TGTGCCAGCAGCCAAGATGCCCCAGGGTCGTGGTACTTC.